The text below deals with one TCR beta chain. The antigen remains undetermined. The data belong to a study of blood T cells in healthy people across ages. General study results and limits: Naive T cell percentage strongly correlated with TCR beta diversity.

CDR3 size: 14 residues. V lost 4 bases and J lost 4, with 11 bases in between. Germline V gene sequence: CDR1 SGHRS, CDR2 YFSETQ. The use of a sample-barcoded 5' primer and a J-beta primer mix characterized a second PCR of roughly 7 to 12 cycles. A template-switch adaptor with 12 random nucleotides tagged each cDNA molecule. TCRdb reprocessed the 5' RACE reads with MiXCR, giving one entry per CDR3 protein. Of over 550,000 distinct CDR3 sequences listed, about 30% were seen once; the top ten hold less than 20%. The chain carries TRBV5-1 and TRBJ2-2; D is tentatively TRBD1 or TRBD2 (5 bases each). Material for sequencing was blood. This clonotype originated in a woman at least 80 years old in good health. The CDR3 DNA follows: TGCGCCAGCAGCGTGGGACGGTCCACCGGGGAGCTGTTTTTT. Amino acid sequence: CASSVGRSTGELFF.